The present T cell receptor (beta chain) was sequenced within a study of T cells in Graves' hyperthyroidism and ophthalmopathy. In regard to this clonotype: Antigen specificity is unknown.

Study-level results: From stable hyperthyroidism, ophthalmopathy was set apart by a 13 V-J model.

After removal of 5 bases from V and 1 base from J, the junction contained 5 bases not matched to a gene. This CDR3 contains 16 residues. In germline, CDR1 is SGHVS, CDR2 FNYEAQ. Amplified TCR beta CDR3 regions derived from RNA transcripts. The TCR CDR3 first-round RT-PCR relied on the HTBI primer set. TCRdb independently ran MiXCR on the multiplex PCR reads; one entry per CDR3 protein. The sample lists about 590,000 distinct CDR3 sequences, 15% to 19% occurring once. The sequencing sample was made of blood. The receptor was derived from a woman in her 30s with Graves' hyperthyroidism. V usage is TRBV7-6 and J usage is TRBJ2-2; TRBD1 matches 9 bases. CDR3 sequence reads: CASSEQGAVNTGELFF. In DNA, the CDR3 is TGTGCCAGCAGCGAACAGGGGGCAGTGAACACCGGGGAGCTGTTTTTT.